One and the same sample provided the 8 T cell receptor beta chains below, sequenced in a study of T-cell memory formation after mild COVID-19. TCRdb redid the calling of the 5' RACE reads with MiXCR, one entry per CDR3 protein. The sample has tens of thousands of distinct CDR3 sequences; approximately 16% are singletons. Specimen: PBMCs or a T cell subset sorted from them (not recorded which). The receptors were gathered from an adult woman who had mild COVID-19 (a few samples of this study predate the infection). Cell type and time point are not known.

This clonotype was seen a few times. The rearrangement joins TRBV5-6 to TRBJ1-1, with D unresolved. V lost 0 bases, J lost 6 bases, and 0 bases lay in between. CDR1 and CDR2 (germline): SGHDT, YYEEEE. The CDR3 spans 10 residues. The CDR3 sequence is CASSLAEAFF. CDR3 nucleotide sequence: TGTGCCAGCAGCTTGGCTGAAGCTTTCTTT. The full variable domain, with the rest looked up from reference TRBV5-6 and TRBJ1-1, is DAGVTQSPTHLIKTRGQQVTLRCSPKSGHDTVSWYQQALGQGPQFIFQYYEEEERQRGNFPDRFSGHQFPNYSSELNVNALLLGDSALYLCASSLAEAFFGQGTRLTVV.

There are a few counts of this clonotype. V usage is TRBV5-6 and J usage is TRBJ1-1; D remains unclear. Trimming stripped 2 bases from V and 6 bases from J, with 11 bases between. This CDR3 has 13 amino acids. In germline, CDR1 is SGHDT, CDR2 YYEEEE. Here the CDR3 reads CASSLRPGPEAFF. Written as DNA, the CDR3 is TGTGCCAGCAGCTTACGGCCCGGCCCTGAAGCTTTCTTT. Full variable domain (outside the CDR3, taken from reference TRBV5-6 and TRBJ1-1): DAGVTQSPTHLIKTRGQQVTLRCSPKSGHDTVSWYQQALGQGPQFIFQYYEEEERQRGNFPDRFSGHQFPNYSSELNVNALLLGDSALYLCASSLRPGPEAFFGQGTRLTVV.

CDR3: CASSLGQGPSEAFF. CDR3 sequence (DNA): TGTGCCAGCAGCTTAGGACAGGGGCCCTCTGAAGCTTTCTTT. The chain uses TRBV7-6 and TRBJ1-1; 8 bases map to TRBD1. The germline CDR1 and CDR2 sequences are SGHVS and FNYEAQ. The CDR3 spans 14 residues. J was trimmed by 6 bases and V by 1 base; bases with no gene match: 4.

The CDR3 loop is CASSAASGADEQFF. For the CDR3, the DNA is TGTGCCAGCAGTGCGGCTAGCGGGGCCGATGAGCAGTTCTTC. The rearrangement links TRBV2 to TRBJ2-1, with TRBD2 matching 9 bases. Looked up from germline, CDR1 is SNHLY and CDR2 is FYNNEI. This CDR3 has 14 residues. Trimming removed 4 bases from V and 8 bases from J; junction bases left unmatched: 6.

The table lists this clonotype with many counts. The chain joins TRBV7-2 to TRBJ2-2, with 11 bases aligning to TRBD2. V trimming: 5 bases; J trimming: 7 bases; junction bases outside the gene matches: 6. The CDR3 is 15 residues long. Germline CDR1 and CDR2: SGHTA and FQGNSA. The DNA for the CDR3 is TGTGCCAGCAGCCCCTCTAGCGGGAGGAGCGGGGAGCTGTTTTTT. Amino acids: CASSPSSGRSGELFF.

The chain carries TRBV20-1 and TRBJ2-7; tentatively, D is TRBD1 or TRBD2 (5 bases each). Trimming removed 0 bases at V and 3 bases at J, with 12 bases between. There are 14 residues in the CDR3. Germline lookup yields CDR1 DFQATT and CDR2 SNEGSKA (reference sequence). The CDR3 DNA reads as TGCAGTGCTAGAGACCGGGACCAGGTCTACGAGCAGTACTTC. It is translated as CSARDRDQVYEQYF.

This clonotype was found a few times. V usage is TRBV5-1 and J usage is TRBJ1-1, with 9 bases aligning to TRBD1. The trim removed 4 bases at V and 5 bases at J, leaving 6 bases unmatched. The CDR3 extends over 14 amino acids. Per the germline V gene, CDR1 is SGHRS and CDR2 is YFSETQ. The CDR3 DNA reads as TGCGCCAGCAGCGCGGGACAGGGTGGAACTGAAGCTTTCTTT. Translation: CASSAGQGGTEAFF. Based on the CDR3 plus reference TRBV5-1 and TRBJ1-1, the full variable domain is KAGVTQTPRYLIKTRGQQVTLSCSPISGHRSVSWYQQTPGQGLQFLFEYFSETQRNKGNFPGRFSGRQFSNSRSEMNVSTLELGDSALYLCASSAGQGGTEAFFGQGTRLTVV.

The V call is TRBV3-1, the J call TRBJ2-5, with 10 bases fitting TRBD2. The V gene's germline CDR1 is LGHDT and CDR2 YNNKEL (reference sequence). This CDR3 spans 13 amino acids. Unmatched junction bases numbered 7, after V lost 1 base and J lost 14 bases. The CDR3 nucleotides read TGTGCCAGCAGCCAAGGGCTAGCGGGAGACGGCTACTTC. The encoded protein is CASSQGLAGDGYF.